The sample holds a few counts of the clone carrying this T cell receptor beta chain. These data come from a study of blood T cell repertoires in COVID-19. After removal of 3 bases from V and 2 bases from J, the junction contained 4 bases not matched to a gene. CDR1 SGDLS and CDR2 YYNGEE come from the germline V gene. The CDR3 extends over 15 amino acids. Data came from immunoSEQ multiplex PCR; TCRdb stores just in-frame clones and leaves some out. The repertoire has around 95,000 clones, approximately 81% of them found once; the top ten carry about 13%. The sequence came from a human donor in a cohort sampled during active COVID-19. The chain links TRBV9 to TRBJ2-2; TRBD1 agrees at 7 bases. Input material: peripheral blood. CDR3 residues: CASSADRTNTGELFF. The CDR3 DNA reads as TGTGCCAGCAGCGCGGACAGGACCAACACCGGGGAGCTGTTTTTT.